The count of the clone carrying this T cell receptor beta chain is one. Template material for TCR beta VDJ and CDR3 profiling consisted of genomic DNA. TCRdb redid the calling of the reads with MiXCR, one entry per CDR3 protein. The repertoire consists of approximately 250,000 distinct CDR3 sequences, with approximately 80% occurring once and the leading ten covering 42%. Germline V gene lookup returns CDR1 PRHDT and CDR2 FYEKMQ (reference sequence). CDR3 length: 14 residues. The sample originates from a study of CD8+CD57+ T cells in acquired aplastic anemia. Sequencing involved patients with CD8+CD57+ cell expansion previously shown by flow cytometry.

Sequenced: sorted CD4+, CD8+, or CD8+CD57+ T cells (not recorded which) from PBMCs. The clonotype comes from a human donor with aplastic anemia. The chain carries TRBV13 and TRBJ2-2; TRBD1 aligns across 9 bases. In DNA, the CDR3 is TGTGCTAGTGGGCGACAGGGGGGGACCGGGGAGCTGTTTTTT. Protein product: CASGRQGGTGELFF.